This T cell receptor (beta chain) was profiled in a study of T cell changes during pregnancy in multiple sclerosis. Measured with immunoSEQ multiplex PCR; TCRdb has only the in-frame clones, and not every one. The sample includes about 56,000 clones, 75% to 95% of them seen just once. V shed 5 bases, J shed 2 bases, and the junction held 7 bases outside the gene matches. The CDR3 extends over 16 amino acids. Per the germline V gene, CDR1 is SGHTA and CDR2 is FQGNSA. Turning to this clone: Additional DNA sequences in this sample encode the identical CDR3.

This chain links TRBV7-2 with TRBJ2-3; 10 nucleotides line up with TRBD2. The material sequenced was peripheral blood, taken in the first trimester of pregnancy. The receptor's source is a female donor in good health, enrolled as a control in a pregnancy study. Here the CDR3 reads CASSPRLAGLTDTQYF. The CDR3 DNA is TGTGCCAGCAGCCCCCGACTAGCGGGCCTCACAGATACGCAGTATTTT.